The 20 T cell receptor beta chains reported below all come from one sample, sequenced in a study of shared clonotypes between healthy human individuals. The repertoire was sequenced with immunoSEQ multiplex PCR; TCRdb's copy has only in-frame clones and lacks some. Among about 700,000 clones listed, about 90% were seen once. CD45RO-negative CD8 cells positively selected for CCR7 made up the naive population, which excluded terminally differentiated effector memory CD45RA+ cells. Sequencing was performed on naive CD8+ T cells sorted from blood. These receptors all stem from a man aged 25-40 years in good health.

The CDR3 loop reads CASQDWAGGSYEQYF. CDR3 DNA sequence: TGTGCCAGCCAGGACTGGGCGGGAGGCTCCTACGAGCAGTACTTC. J is TRBJ2-7 and V is TRBV13, with 8 bases lining up with TRBD2. Trimming at V came to 8 bases and at J to 0 bases, leaving 9 bases not matched to a gene. There are 15 residues in the CDR3. Germline CDR1 and CDR2: PRHDT and FYEKMQ (reference sequence).

The chain uses TRBV4-1 and TRBJ2-7; 13 bases line up with TRBD2. V trimming: 5 bases; J trimming: 1 base; junction bases outside the gene matches: 2. CDR3 size: 15 residues. Germline-derived CDR1 and CDR2 are MGHRA and YSYEKL. CDR3 sequence: CASSGLAGVSYEQYF. For the CDR3, the DNA is TGCGCCAGCAGCGGACTAGCGGGAGTGTCCTACGAGCAGTACTTC.

V is TRBV6-1 and J is TRBJ2-4; 15 nucleotides agree with TRBD2. This CDR3 contains 16 residues. Germline V gene lookup returns CDR1 MNHNS and CDR2 SASEGT. The V gene end was trimmed by 3 bases and the J gene end by 5 bases; junction bases not matched to a gene: 2. In nucleotides, the CDR3 is TGTGCCAGCAGTGAGGGACTAGCGGGAGGAGAAAACATTCAGTACTTC. It codes for CASSEGLAGGENIQYF.

The chain recombines TRBV7-3 with TRBJ2-5; 11 nucleotides align to TRBD2. The CDR3 has 17 residues. The V segment lost 4 bases and the J segment 4 bases; nucleotides outside the gene matches: 11. Germline CDR1 reads SGHTA; CDR2 reads FQGTGA. For the CDR3, the DNA is TGTGCCAGCAGCTCACCGGATCCGGGACTAGCGGTAGAGACCCAGTACTTC. It encodes CASSSPDPGLAVETQYF.

About this clone itself: Other DNA sequences of this sample code for an identical CDR3. The chain employs TRBV9 and TRBJ2-7; 7 nucleotides line up with TRBD1. The trim removed 0 bases at V and 3 bases at J, leaving 3 bases unmatched. There are 14 residues in the CDR3. Germline V gene sequence: CDR1 SGDLS, CDR2 YYNGEE. CDR3 in amino acids: CASSVGTGVYEQYF. CDR3 in DNA: TGTGCCAGCAGCGTAGGGACAGGTGTCTACGAGCAGTACTTC.

The V gene is TRBV4-1, the J gene TRBJ2-3; 13 positions match TRBD2. The trim removed 1 base at V and 6 bases at J, leaving 13 bases unmatched. Germline lookup yields CDR1 MGHRA and CDR2 YSYEKL. This CDR3 has 19 residues. The CDR3 loop is CASSQGLGTSGTPGDTQYF. CDR3 bases: TGCGCCAGCAGCCAAGGGTTAGGGACTAGCGGGACTCCGGGGGATACGCAGTATTTT.

In this sample, this clone turned up a few times. Distinct nucleotide sequences in the sample also encode this CDR3. The chain links TRBV27 to TRBJ2-7; D gene uncertain. CDR1 and CDR2 from the germline V gene are MNHEY and SMNVEV (reference sequence). Trimming stripped 2 bases from V and 0 bases from J, with 5 bases between. This CDR3 has 13 residues. The CDR3 region has the DNA TGTGCCAGCAGTTTAGGCCTCTCCTACGAGCAGTACTTC. It codes for CASSLGLSYEQYF.

This chain links TRBV7-2 with TRBJ2-1, with 14 bases lining up with TRBD2. Germline trimming cut 5 bases from V and 2 bases from J; bases unmatched to any gene: 8. The germline V gene encodes CDR1 SGHTA and CDR2 FQGNSA. The CDR3 runs to 18 residues. In nucleotides, the CDR3 is TGTGCCAGCAGCCTAACTTCGGGACTAGCGGGAGCCTACAATGAGCAGTTCTTC. Translating gives CASSLTSGLAGAYNEQFF.

The chain has TRBV5-4 and TRBJ2-1; 9 positions agree with TRBD2. Germline loops: CDR1 SGHNT, CDR2 YYREEE (reference sequence). The CDR3 runs 17 residues. V shed 3 bases, J shed 5 bases, and the junction held 12 bases outside the gene matches. For the CDR3, the DNA is TGTGCCAGCAGCTCCTCGGGTAGCGGGAGTCGGAACAATGAGCAGTTCTTC. Translating it yields CASSSSGSGSRNNEQFF.

V gene TRBV6-5 combines with J gene TRBJ1-4; D is possibly TRBD1 (6 bases). Germline values: CDR1 MNHEY, CDR2 SVGAGI. V was pared by 7 bases and J by 6 bases, with 15 bases between. The CDR3 sequence is 14 residues long. This CDR3 is CASTPKGGYEKLFF. The CDR3 DNA is TGTGCCAGCACTCCCAAGGGGGGATATGAAAAACTGTTTTTT.

The chain recombines TRBV28 with TRBJ1-1; D perhaps matches TRBD1 (5 bases). V gave up 4 bases and J gave up 5 bases, with 17 bases separating them. The CDR3 contains 15 residues. CDR1 MDHEN and CDR2 SYDVKM come from the germline V gene. DNA of the CDR3: TGTGCCAGCAGTTCAGAGGTAGGGGCGGAAACTGAAGCTTTCTTT. This translates into CASSSEVGAETEAFF.

J is TRBJ2-3 and V is TRBV30; tentatively, D is TRBD1 (7 bases). Looked up from germline, CDR1 is GTSNPN and CDR2 is SVGIG (reference sequence). The CDR3 runs 16 residues. V was pared by 1 base and J by 0 bases, with 14 bases between. CDR3 loop: CAWSGTEGASTDTQYF. The CDR3 DNA reads TGTGCCTGGAGTGGCACGGAGGGGGCGAGCACAGATACGCAGTATTTT. Supplemented by reference TRBV30 and TRBJ2-3, the full variable domain reads SQTIHQWPATLVQPVGSPLSLECTVEGTSNPNLYWYRQAAGRGLQLLFYSVGIGQISSEVPQNLSASRPQDRQFILSSKKLLLSDSGFYLCAWSGTEGASTDTQYFGPGTRLTVL.

The CDR3 loop reads CASSRDRGLSNEQFF. DNA of the CDR3: TGTGCCAGCAGCCGAGACAGGGGACTCTCCAATGAGCAGTTCTTC. The V gene is TRBV27, the J gene TRBJ2-1; 8 bases map to TRBD1. Germline lookup yields CDR1 MNHEY and CDR2 SMNVEV (reference sequence). This CDR3 comprises 15 residues. The ends lost 6 bases at V and 6 bases at J; junction bases unmatched: 10.

On this clone itself: Other DNA sequences in the same sample also yield this CDR3. The chain couples TRBV19 to TRBJ2-1; 7 positions agree with TRBD2. V shed 3 bases and J 3 bases; nucleotides not matched to a gene: 5. Per the germline V gene, CDR1 is LNHDA and CDR2 is SQIVND (reference sequence). The CDR3 totals 15 residues. CDR3 nucleotides: TGTGCCAGTAGTATTACCAGCGGGAACTACAATGAGCAGTTCTTC. Translated, it gives CASSITSGNYNEQFF.

This clone was detected only once. This chain links TRBV2 with TRBJ2-1, with TRBD1 identical over 8 bases. The V segment lost 6 bases and the J segment 4 bases; nucleotides outside the gene matches: 8. The length of the CDR3 is 15 residues. Germline-derived CDR1 and CDR2 are SNHLY and FYNNEI. This CDR3 is CASRPDRGGYNEQFF. As DNA, the CDR3 is TGTGCCAGCAGACCCGACAGGGGTGGATACAATGAGCAGTTCTTC.

The rearrangement joins TRBV28 to TRBJ2-7; D unresolved. Per the germline V gene, CDR1 is MDHEN and CDR2 is SYDVKM. The CDR3 consists of 16 residues. Trimming left V 4 bases short and J 0 bases short, with 16 bases between. The CDR3 coding sequence is TGTGCCAGCAGTTCCCGCCGGGCGGAGAGCTCCTACGAGCAGTACTTC. Its translation: CASSSRRAESSYEQYF.

This clone was recorded a few times. The CDR3 nucleotides read TGTGCCAGCAGTTTTGCTCGGCCAGATACATTCTATGGCTACACCTTC. Protein sequence: CASSFARPDTFYGYTF. The V gene is TRBV27, the J gene TRBJ1-2; D is unresolved. Trimming cost V 3 bases and J 4 bases, with 18 bases left between them. The CDR3 is 16 residues long. Germline loops: CDR1 MNHEY, CDR2 SMNVEV (reference sequence).

This clone was counted a single time. The J gene is TRBJ2-5, the V gene TRBV6-5, with TRBD2 identical over 7 bases. Germline-derived CDR1 and CDR2 are MNHEY and SVGAGI. V shed 6 bases and J 1 base; nucleotides not matched to a gene: 8. The CDR3 has 15 amino acids. As DNA, the CDR3 is TGTGCCAGCAGAAGTCTAGCGGTCCCCCAAGAGACCCAGTACTTC. It translates to CASRSLAVPQETQYF.

Here the CDR3 DNA reads TGTGCCAGCAGCTTGACAGGGGCCGAAATAACAGATACGCAGTATTTT. Translated: CASSLTGAEITDTQYF. The chain uses TRBV7-3 and TRBJ2-3; TRBD1 aligns across 8 bases. Looked up from germline, CDR1 is SGHTA and CDR2 is FQGTGA. This CDR3 comprises 16 residues. Trimming removed 3 bases from V and 3 bases from J; junction bases left unmatched: 8.

The chain employs TRBV4-1 and TRBJ1-5, with 9 bases identical to TRBD1. The junction had 1 base not matched to a gene; V was cut back by 1 base and J by 0 bases. Germline CDR1 MGHRA, CDR2 YSYEKL. CDR3 length: 16 amino acids. The CDR3 sequence: CASSQGDRVSNQPQHF. CDR3 in DNA: TGCGCCAGCAGCCAAGGGGACAGGGTTAGCAATCAGCCCCAGCATTTT.